The next 20 T cell receptor beta chains were all read from a single sample in a study of vaccination effects on CD4 cells after COVID-19. Before sequencing took place, the ViraFEST assay used viral peptide pools to expand antigen-specific CD4+ T cells. Isolating CD4+ T cells followed less than 11 days of culture. Each person got two doses of an mRNA SARS-CoV-2 vaccine, BNT162b2 or mRNA-1273. For these receptors, no antigen is known. Generated by immunoSEQ multiplex PCR, the TCRdb table keeps only in-frame clones and is missing some. The table records 21,000 or so clones, about 72% of them present only once. The material was CD4+ T cells from PBMCs cultured with HCoV-229E spike peptides, obtained after COVID-19 vaccination. These receptors were taken from a human donor who received a COVID-19 vaccine.

The V and J genes are TRBV5-1 and TRBJ2-7; D gene unclear. This CDR3 has 14 amino acids. V was cut by 4 bases and J by 0 bases, with 11 bases left in between. The germline gives CDR1 SGHRS, CDR2 YFSETQ. The CDR3 DNA reads TGCGCCAGCAGCCCACCGAGCGACTCCTACGAGCAGTACTTC. Translation: CASSPPSDSYEQYF.

This clone has just a few counts. The junction shows a germline mismatch at one end, possibly a read error. The chain recombines TRBV29-1 with TRBJ2-7; D assignment may be TRBD1 or TRBD2 (5 bases each). CDR3 size: 14 residues. Looked up from germline, CDR1 is SQVTM and CDR2 is ANQGSEA. Here the CDR3 DNA reads TGCAGCGTTGAAGGAAACGGAAATACTGGGGGTCGGCACTTC. As protein: CSVEGNGNTGGRHF.

Here the CDR3 DNA reads TGCAGCGTTGGGAACATGCCAACCTACGAGCAGTACTTC. Translation: CSVGNMPTYEQYF. The chain joins TRBV29-1 to TRBJ2-7; D is undetermined. Germline assignment: CDR1 SQVTM and CDR2 ANQGSEA. Trimming took 4 bases from V and 2 from J, leaving 12 bases between them. This CDR3 is built from 13 residues.

The chain is built from TRBV10-2 and TRBJ2-5; D may be TRBD2 (5 bases). The V end was cut by 2 bases, the J end by 5 bases, with 15 bases between. Germline V lookup: CDR1 WSHSY, CDR2 SAAADI. CDR3 length: 15 residues. CDR3 sequence reads: CASSEGEGSGETQYF. The CDR3 nucleotides read TGCGCCAGCAGTGAGGGGGAAGGGAGTGGGGAGACCCAGTACTTC.

This rearrangement joins TRBV11-2 to TRBJ2-1; D may correspond to TRBD1 or TRBD2 (5 bases each). CDR3 size: 14 residues. Germline assignment: CDR1 SGHAT and CDR2 FQNNGV. The germline V and J ends were trimmed by 5 bases and 8 bases, with 16 bases remaining between them. The CDR3, as DNA: TGTGCCAGCAGCACACCCCTGGGGGTCTATGAGCAGTTCTTC. It codes for CASSTPLGVYEQFF.

Only a few counts were recorded for this clone. This sequence joins TRBV18 and TRBJ1-5; the D is unclear. Trimming removed 5 bases at V and 3 bases at J, with 8 bases between. CDR3 length: 13 amino acids. CDR1 KGHSH and CDR2 LQKENI come from the germline V gene. Written as DNA, the CDR3 is TGTGCCAGCTCATCACAGTACAATCAGCCCCAGCATTTT. Translated: CASSSQYNQPQHF.

This chain links TRBV4-1 with TRBJ2-7, with 8 bases identical to TRBD1. The ends lost 1 base at V and 2 bases at J; junction bases unmatched: 10. Germline loops: CDR1 MGHRA, CDR2 YSYEKL. This CDR3 is built from 17 residues. CDR3 nucleotides: TGCGCCAGCAGCCAAGGGCTCCCCGGACAGGGCACCTACGAGCAGTACTTC. Translating it yields CASSQGLPGQGTYEQYF.

The V gene is TRBV6-5, the J gene TRBJ1-2; D unresolved. The CDR3 totals 13 residues. Between the trimmed V and J ends, which lost 3 bases and 0 bases, there was a span of 5 bases. CDR1 MNHEY and CDR2 SVGAGI come from the germline V gene. CDR3 region: CASSYGANYGYTF. Here the CDR3 DNA reads TGTGCCAGCAGTTATGGGGCTAACTATGGCTACACCTTC.

The chain links TRBV3-1 (or the pseudogene TRBV3-2) to TRBJ1-6; D gene uncertain. The V gene's germline CDR1 is LGHDT and CDR2 YNNKEL (reference sequence). Trimming took 3 bases from V and 7 from J, leaving 10 bases between them. This CDR3 spans 14 amino acids. The CDR3 DNA sequence: TGTGCCAGCAGCCATGGTAGACGGAATTCACCCCTCCACTTT. It yields the protein CASSHGRRNSPLHF.

This clone was seen only once. V is TRBV6-5 and J is TRBJ2-7, with TRBD1 matching over 8 bases. The CDR3 is 14 amino acids. The J segment lost 2 bases and the V segment lost 8 bases, leaving 8 bases of the junction unmatched. Germline assignment: CDR1 MNHEY and CDR2 SVGAGI. In nucleotides, the CDR3 is TGTGCCAGCCGTACAGGGGGTATTCCCTACGAGCAGTACTTC. Protein sequence: CASRTGGIPYEQYF.

V is TRBV19 and J is TRBJ1-1; D is ambiguous. The CDR3 has 13 amino acids. Germline CDR1 reads LNHDA; CDR2 reads SQIVND (reference sequence). The V end lost 1 base, the J end lost 7 bases, and 10 bases lay between the germline ends. As DNA, the CDR3 is TGTGCCAGTAGTATAGGGGCAGGTAATGAAGCTTTCTTT. Translating gives CASSIGAGNEAFF.

The chain carries TRBV4-1 and TRBJ2-3; the match to TRBD2 covers 10 bases. V lost 1 base to trimming and J lost 5 bases; unmatched junction nucleotides: 6. The CDR3 has 16 residues. Germline V CDR1 and CDR2: MGHRA, YSYEKL. For the CDR3, the DNA is TGCGCCAGCAGCCAAGCTAGCGGGAGTGTATTAGATACGCAGTATTTT. It encodes CASSQASGSVLDTQYF.

This clone was detected a few times. DNA for the CDR3: TGTGCCAGCAGCCACGGACAGGTATCAAATGAGCAGTTCTTC. Its translation is CASSHGQVSNEQFF. V and J are TRBV3-1 (or the pseudogene TRBV3-2) and TRBJ2-1; 7 bases line up with TRBD1. The CDR3 runs to 14 residues. Germline V gene sequence: CDR1 LGHDT, CDR2 YNNKEL (reference sequence). The V gene end was trimmed by 3 bases and the J gene end by 7 bases; junction bases not matched to a gene: 6.

J is TRBJ1-1 and V is TRBV2, with no clear D. CDR1 is SNHLY, CDR2 FYNNEI, per germline. Trimming pared 10 bases from V and 6 bases from J, leaving 15 bases between. The CDR3 length is 12 residues. The CDR3 spells CATSLGSAEAFF. The CDR3 bases are TGTGCCACCTCTCTGGGGTCCGCTGAAGCTTTCTTT. Filled out from reference TRBV2 and TRBJ1-1, the complete variable domain reads EPEVTQTPSHQVTQMGQEVILRCVPISNHLYFYWYRQILGQKVEFLVSFYNNEISEKSEIFDDQFSVERPDGSNFTLKIRSTKLEDSAMYFCATSLGSAEAFFGQGTRLTVV.

The J gene is TRBJ2-1, the V gene TRBV6-5; tentative D call: TRBD1 (5 bases). Trimming pared 8 bases from V and 8 bases from J, leaving 13 bases between. The V gene's germline CDR1 is MNHEY and CDR2 SVGAGI. CDR3 length equals 12 residues. The CDR3 region is CASARAEYEQFF. CDR3 nucleotides: TGTGCCAGCGCCAGGGCCGAGTATGAGCAGTTCTTC.

This chain uses TRBV15 with TRBJ1-4; 10 nucleotides match TRBD1. The CDR3 is 15 residues long. J was trimmed by 8 bases and V by 4 bases; bases with no gene match: 7. Germline V CDR1 and CDR2: LNHNV, YYDKDF (reference sequence). Here the CDR3 DNA reads TGTGCCACCAGCAAAGGGACAGGGGTTGACGAAAAACTGTTTTTT. It is translated as CATSKGTGVDEKLFF. The entire variable domain, with the rest obtained from reference TRBV15 and TRBJ1-4, is as follows: DAMVIQNPRYQVTQFGKPVTLSCSQTLNHNVMYWYQQKSSQAPKLLFHYYDKDFNNEADTPDNFQSRRPNTSFCFLDIRSPGLGDTAMYLCATSKGTGVDEKLFFGSGTQLSVL.

The chain recombines TRBV6-5 with TRBJ1-1; D gene uncertain. This CDR3 has 14 residues. V was shortened by 6 bases and J by 4 bases, with 15 bases between the two germline ends. From germline, CDR1 is MNHEY and CDR2 SVGAGI. The CDR3 DNA follows: TGTGCCAGCAGGGGGTATAGAGGGCGCACTGAAGCTTTCTTT. It codes for CASRGYRGRTEAFF.

J is TRBJ1-5 and V is TRBV6-6, with 8 bases matching TRBD1. The CDR3 sequence is 14 residues long. Per the germline V gene, CDR1 is MNHNY and CDR2 is SVGAGI (reference sequence). V shed 7 bases and J 6 bases; nucleotides not matched to a gene: 8. This CDR3 is CASNDRGAGQPQHF. The CDR3 DNA is TGTGCCAGCAATGACAGGGGAGCGGGTCAGCCCCAGCATTTT.

The chain links TRBV24-1 to TRBJ2-7; TRBD2 matches 8 bases. This CDR3 spans 14 amino acids. Losses at the gene ends were 5 bases for V and 4 bases for J; bases not matched to a gene: 6. Germline loops: CDR1 KGHDR, CDR2 SFDVKD. The CDR3 sequence: CATSAAGGTYEQYF. DNA of the CDR3: TGTGCCACCAGTGCCGCGGGGGGCACGTACGAGCAGTACTTC.

This chain joins TRBV6-4 and TRBJ2-6, with a possible D match to TRBD1 (6 bases). The CDR3 contains 18 residues. CDR1 and CDR2 (germline): MRHNA, SNTAGT. The V end was cut by 9 bases, the J end by 1 base, with 22 bases between. CDR3 in amino acids: CARKLEGVPLSGANVLTF. In DNA, the CDR3 is TGTGCCAGGAAACTCGAGGGGGTCCCTCTTTCTGGGGCCAACGTCCTGACTTTC.